These 20 T cell receptor beta chains share one sample of origin, sequenced in a study of blood T cell repertoires in COVID-19. The table came from immunoSEQ multiplex PCR; TCRdb's copy has only in-frame clones and leaves some out. The sample contains 120,000 to 150,000 clones, about 90% of which appear only once. Source material: peripheral blood. These receptors were collected from a man aged 45-65 years with active or convalescent COVID-19.

The chain joins TRBV19 to TRBJ2-7, with 7 bases lining up with TRBD2. Per germline, CDR1 LNHDA and CDR2 SQIVND (reference sequence). CDR3 length: 15 amino acids. J lost 0 bases, V lost 3 bases, and 5 bases had no gene match. The CDR3 DNA sequence: TGTGCCAGTAGTATGAAGGGCGGGAGCTCCTACGAGCAGTACTTC. Amino acids: CASSMKGGSSYEQYF.

V usage is TRBV5-8 and J usage is TRBJ2-4; TRBD2 matches at 7 bases. There are 15 residues in the CDR3. Trimming took 4 bases from V and 2 from J; bases not matched to a gene: 6. Germline V gene data show CDR1 as SGHTS and CDR2 as YDEGEE. CDR3 protein: CASSPHGTTKNIQYF. The CDR3 DNA is TGTGCCAGCAGCCCCCATGGGACTACCAAAAACATTCAGTACTTC.

The genes are TRBV30 and TRBJ2-1, with TRBD1 as a possible D gene (6 bases). Deletions cut 4 bases from V and 7 bases from J, with 14 bases between. CDR1 and CDR2 from the germline V gene are GTSNPN and SVGIG (reference sequence). The CDR3 is 13 amino acids. CDR3 nucleotides: TGTGCCTGGAAAGGGGGAGTTCGGAATGAGCAGTTCTTC. This gives the protein CAWKGGVRNEQFF.

The genes are TRBV7-2 and TRBJ1-4; 10 nucleotides line up with TRBD1. The trim removed 10 bases at V and 7 bases at J, leaving 15 bases unmatched. Germline V gives CDR1 SGHTA, CDR2 FQGNSA. The CDR3 length is 16 residues. CDR3 bases: TGTGCCAAAGGAGGGGACAGGGGTGGCTCTATTGAAAAACTGTTTTTT. This codes for CAKGGDRGGSIEKLFF.

The rearrangement joins TRBV28 to TRBJ2-7, with D possibly TRBD1 on 6 matching bases. Germline-derived CDR1 and CDR2 are MDHEN and SYDVKM. CDR3 size: 17 residues. V was cut by 5 bases and J by 4 bases, with 24 bases left in between. The CDR3 reads CASSTPGGGKTGYEQYF. The CDR3 coding sequence is TGTGCCAGCAGTACCCCTGGGGGCGGCAAAACGGGGTACGAGCAGTACTTC. Looking up the rest from reference TRBV28 and TRBJ2-7 gives the full variable domain: DVKVTQSSRYLVKRTGEKVFLECVQDMDHENMFWYRQDPGLGLRLIYFSYDVKMKEKGDIPEGYSVSREKKERFSLILESASTNQTSMYLCASSTPGGGKTGYEQYFGPGTRLTVT.

V and J are TRBV2 and TRBJ2-1; 9 bases agree with TRBD2. V shed 6 bases, J shed 7 bases, and the junction held 1 base outside the gene matches. The germline V gene has CDR1 SNHLY and CDR2 FYNNEI. The CDR3 is made up of 12 amino acids. The CDR3 loop is CASRAGGNEQFF. The CDR3 DNA follows: TGTGCCAGCAGAGCGGGAGGTAATGAGCAGTTCTTC. Full variable domain (outside the CDR3, taken from reference TRBV2 and TRBJ2-1): EPEVTQTPSHQVTQMGQEVILRCVPISNHLYFYWYRQILGQKVEFLVSFYNNEISEKSEIFDDQFSVERPDGSNFTLKIRSTKLEDSAMYFCASRAGGNEQFFGPGTRLTVL.

The chain joins TRBV19 to TRBJ2-5; 9 bases map to TRBD1. Germline assignment: CDR1 LNHDA and CDR2 SQIVND (reference sequence). The CDR3 sequence is 14 residues long. The junction had 7 bases not matched to a gene; V was cut back by 6 bases and J by 5 bases. CDR3 DNA: TGTGCCAGTAGCCCGGGACAGGGATGGGAGACCCAGTACTTC. This sequence encodes CASSPGQGWETQYF.

This rearrangement joins TRBV7-8 to TRBJ1-2, with a possible D match to TRBD1 (5 bases). The CDR3 consists of 13 residues. The germline V gene has CDR1 SGHVS and CDR2 FQNEAQ. Trimming removed 2 bases at V and 8 bases at J, with 12 bases between. DNA for the CDR3: TGTGCCAGCAGCTTATCAGCTCAGGGCGGCTACACCTTC. Protein product: CASSLSAQGGYTF.

The chain joins TRBV3-1 (or the pseudogene TRBV3-2) to TRBJ2-5; 9 bases are a match to TRBD1. Losses at the gene ends were 4 bases for V and 4 bases for J; bases not matched to a gene: 7. Germline loops: CDR1 LGHDT, CDR2 YNNKEL (reference sequence). There are 15 residues in the CDR3. The CDR3: CASSRSGQGGETQYF. As DNA, the CDR3 is TGTGCCAGCAGCCGGTCGGGACAGGGTGGAGAGACCCAGTACTTC.

The chain employs TRBV2 and TRBJ1-5; TRBD1 matches 8 bases. V lost 0 bases, J lost 3 bases, and 7 bases stayed unmatched. This CDR3 has 17 residues. Germline V gene lookup returns CDR1 SNHLY and CDR2 FYNNEI. This chain's CDR3 is CASSEAMAGGINQPQHF. CDR3 nucleotides: TGTGCCAGCAGTGAAGCTATGGCAGGGGGCATCAATCAGCCCCAGCATTTT.

The rearrangement uses TRBV10-3 and TRBJ2-3; the D gene is possibly TRBD2 (6 bases). The germline gives CDR1 ENHRY, CDR2 SYGVKD. The CDR3 consists of 15 residues. V dropped 3 bases and J dropped 2 bases, with 12 bases sitting between them. The CDR3 DNA follows: TGTGCCATCAGTGACTGGGAGGCCGACACAGATACGCAGTATTTT. Amino acids: CAISDWEADTDTQYF.

V is TRBV19 and J is TRBJ1-3; maybe TRBD1 (5 bases). CDR1 LNHDA and CDR2 SQIVND come from the germline V gene (reference sequence). The CDR3 sequence is 18 residues long. Trimming removed 5 bases at V and 0 bases at J, with 20 bases between. The CDR3 spells CASSWGVSLAVSGNTIYF. The CDR3 bases are TGTGCCAGTAGTTGGGGCGTCTCACTCGCCGTCTCTGGAAACACCATATATTTT.

The rearrangement uses TRBV7-2 and TRBJ2-1, with 7 positions matching TRBD2. The CDR3 loop spans 16 amino acids. With 5 bases clipped from V and 0 bases from J, the junction kept 7 bases outside the gene matches. From germline, CDR1 is SGHTA and CDR2 FQGNSA. The CDR3, as DNA: TGTGCCAGCAGCACCTCTAGCGGTCCCTCCTACAATGAGCAGTTCTTC. Encoded protein: CASSTSSGPSYNEQFF.

The rearrangement uses TRBV20-1 and TRBJ2-7; D not certain. Germline V gene data show CDR1 as DFQATT and CDR2 as SNEGSKA (reference sequence). The CDR3 has 11 residues. V was pared by 1 base and J by 6 bases, with 7 bases between. CDR3 sequence (DNA): TGCAGTGCTAGAGCTCTAAGCGAGCAGTACTTC. Its protein is CSARALSEQYF.

The chain is built from TRBV28 and TRBJ1-5; 9 positions agree with TRBD1. Unmatched junction bases numbered 5, after V lost 7 bases and J lost 1 base. There are 15 residues in the CDR3. Germline loops: CDR1 MDHEN, CDR2 SYDVKM. In DNA, the CDR3 is TGTGCCAGCACCCGACAGGGGGGCAGCAATCAGCCCCAGCATTTT. Its protein is CASTRQGGSNQPQHF.

The CDR3 nucleotides read TGTGCCAGCAGCCCCCAGGGGGCCCTATACTCTGGGGCCAACGTCCTGACTTTC. As protein: CASSPQGALYSGANVLTF. V usage is TRBV7-3 and J usage is TRBJ2-6; 8 bases are a match to TRBD1. The germline CDR1 and CDR2 sequences are SGHTA and FQGTGA. This CDR3 is built from 18 residues. The junction had 9 bases not matched to a gene; V was cut back by 5 bases and J by 0 bases. The full variable domain, rest sourced from reference TRBV7-3 and TRBJ2-6, is GAGVSQTPSNKVTEKGKYVELRCDPISGHTALYWYRQSLGQGPEFLIYFQGTGAADDSGLPNDRFFAVRPEGSVSTLKIQRTERGDSAVYLCASSPQGALYSGANVLTFGAGSRLTVL.

The rearrangement uses TRBV7-2 and TRBJ2-1, with 14 positions matching TRBD2. There are 19 residues in the CDR3. Germline V gene sequence: CDR1 SGHTA, CDR2 FQGNSA. Trimming took 1 base from V and 1 from J; bases not matched to a gene: 6. This CDR3 is CASSLGGTSGRRSYNEQFF. CDR3 DNA: TGTGCCAGCAGCTTAGGGGGGACTAGCGGGAGAAGGTCCTACAATGAGCAGTTCTTC.

V is TRBV29-1 and J is TRBJ2-7; TRBD1 aligns across 7 bases. Trimming at V came to 4 bases and at J to 4 bases, leaving 4 bases not matched to a gene. This CDR3 has 12 residues. Germline assignment: CDR1 SQVTM and CDR2 ANQGSEA. The CDR3: CSVAGGGYEQYF. In nucleotides, the CDR3 is TGCAGCGTTGCAGGGGGTGGGTACGAGCAGTACTTC.

This clone has only one observation. This chain uses TRBV21-1 with TRBJ1-2; TRBD1 is taken as the D call from the table, unchecked against the DNA. TRBV21-1 is a recognized pseudogene. The CDR3 is 10 residues long. The CDR3 spells CASRRGGYTF. In DNA, the CDR3 is TGTGCCAGCAGAAGGGGCGGCTACACCTTC.

This chain uses TRBV12-3 or TRBV12-4 with TRBJ1-1; D ambiguous. The germline V and J ends were trimmed by 3 bases and 8 bases, with 10 bases remaining between them. The CDR3 sequence is 12 residues long. The CDR3 loop is CASSFGSVEAFF. The CDR3, as DNA: TGTGCCAGCAGTTTCGGGTCTGTCGAAGCTTTCTTT.